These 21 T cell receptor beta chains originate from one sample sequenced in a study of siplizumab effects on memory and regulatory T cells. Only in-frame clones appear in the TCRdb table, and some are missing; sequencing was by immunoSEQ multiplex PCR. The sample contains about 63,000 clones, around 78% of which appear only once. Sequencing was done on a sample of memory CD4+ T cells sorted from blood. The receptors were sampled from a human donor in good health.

The CDR3 loop reads CASSGMPGNNQPQHF. CDR3 DNA: TGTGCCAGCAGCGGGATGCCAGGGAACAATCAGCCCCAGCATTTT. The chain is built from TRBV7-8 and TRBJ1-5, with D possibly TRBD1 on 5 matching bases. This CDR3 comprises 15 residues. Between the trimmed V and J ends, which lost 5 bases and 3 bases, there was a span of 14 bases. The germline V gene encodes CDR1 SGHVS and CDR2 FQNEAQ.

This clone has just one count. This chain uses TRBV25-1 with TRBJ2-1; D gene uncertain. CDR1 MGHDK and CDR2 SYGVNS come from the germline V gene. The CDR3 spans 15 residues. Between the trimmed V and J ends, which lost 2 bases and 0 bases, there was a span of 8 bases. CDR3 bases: TGTGCCAGCAGTGAAATACAGAGCTCCTACAATGAGCAGTTCTTC. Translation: CASSEIQSSYNEQFF. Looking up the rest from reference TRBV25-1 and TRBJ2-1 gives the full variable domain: EADIYQTPRYLVIGTGKKITLECSQTMGHDKMYWYQQDPGMELHLIHYSYGVNSTEKGDLSSESTVSRIRTEHFPLTLESARPSHTSQYLCASSEIQSSYNEQFFGPGTRLTVL.

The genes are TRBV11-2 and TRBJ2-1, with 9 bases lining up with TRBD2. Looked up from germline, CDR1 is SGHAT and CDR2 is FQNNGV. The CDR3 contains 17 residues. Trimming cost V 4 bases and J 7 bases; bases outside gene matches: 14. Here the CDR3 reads CASSSRGGLAGVNEQFF. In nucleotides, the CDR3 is TGTGCCAGCAGCTCTAGAGGTGGGTTAGCGGGAGTGAATGAGCAGTTCTTC.

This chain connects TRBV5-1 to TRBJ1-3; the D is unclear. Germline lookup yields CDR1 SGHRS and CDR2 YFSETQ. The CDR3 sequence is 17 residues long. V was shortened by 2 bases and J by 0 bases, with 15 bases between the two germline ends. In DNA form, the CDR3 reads TGCGCCAGCAGCTTAAACTCACTTACAAGCTCTGGAAACACCATATATTTT. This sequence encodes CASSLNSLTSSGNTIYF.

CDR3 amino acids: CASQVRDTLFTDTQYF. CDR3 coding DNA: TGTGCCAGCCAAGTCCGGGACACCCTCTTCACAGATACGCAGTATTTT. The chain couples TRBV7-3 to TRBJ2-3, with D tentatively TRBD1 (6 bases). Germline-derived CDR1 and CDR2 are SGHTA and FQGTGA. V lost 8 bases and J 2 bases, leaving 20 bases between the germline ends. The CDR3 sequence is 16 residues long.

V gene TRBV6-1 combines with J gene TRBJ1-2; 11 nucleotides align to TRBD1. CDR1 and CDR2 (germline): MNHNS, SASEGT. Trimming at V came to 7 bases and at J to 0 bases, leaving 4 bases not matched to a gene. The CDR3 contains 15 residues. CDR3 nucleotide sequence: TGTGCCAGCATTTGGACAGGGGGCCCTAACTATGGCTACACCTTC. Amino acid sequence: CASIWTGGPNYGYTF.

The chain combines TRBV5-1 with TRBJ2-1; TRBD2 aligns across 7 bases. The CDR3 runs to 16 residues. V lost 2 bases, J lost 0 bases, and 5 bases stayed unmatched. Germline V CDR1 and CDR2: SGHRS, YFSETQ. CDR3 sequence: CASSLSAGSSYNEQFF. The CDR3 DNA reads TGCGCCAGCAGCTTATCAGCGGGGAGCTCCTACAATGAGCAGTTCTTC.

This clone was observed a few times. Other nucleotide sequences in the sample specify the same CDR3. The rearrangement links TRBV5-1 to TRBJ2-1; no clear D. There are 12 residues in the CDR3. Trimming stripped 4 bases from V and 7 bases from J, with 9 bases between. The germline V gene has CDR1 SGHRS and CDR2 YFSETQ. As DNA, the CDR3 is TGCGCCAGCAGCCTCCCGAGTAATGAGCAGTTCTTC. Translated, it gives CASSLPSNEQFF.

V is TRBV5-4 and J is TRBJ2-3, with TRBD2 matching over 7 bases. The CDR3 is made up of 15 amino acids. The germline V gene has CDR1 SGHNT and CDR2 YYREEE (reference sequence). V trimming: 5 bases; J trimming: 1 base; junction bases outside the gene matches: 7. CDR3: CASRELGGGTDTQYF. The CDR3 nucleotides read TGTGCCAGCAGAGAGTTGGGGGGGGGCACAGATACGCAGTATTTT.

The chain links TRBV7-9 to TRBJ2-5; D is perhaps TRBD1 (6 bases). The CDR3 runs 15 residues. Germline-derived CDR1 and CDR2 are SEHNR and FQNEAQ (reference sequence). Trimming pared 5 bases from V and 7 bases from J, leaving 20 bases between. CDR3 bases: TGTGCCAGCAGCCCCGGCAGCACAGGGTGGGTGACCCAGTACTTC. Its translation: CASSPGSTGWVTQYF.

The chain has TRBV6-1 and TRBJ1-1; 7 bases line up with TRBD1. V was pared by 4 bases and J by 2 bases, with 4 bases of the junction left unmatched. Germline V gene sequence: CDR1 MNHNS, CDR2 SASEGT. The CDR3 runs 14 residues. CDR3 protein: CASSATGFNTEAFF. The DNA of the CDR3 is TGTGCCAGCAGTGCGACAGGGTTTAACACTGAAGCTTTCTTT.

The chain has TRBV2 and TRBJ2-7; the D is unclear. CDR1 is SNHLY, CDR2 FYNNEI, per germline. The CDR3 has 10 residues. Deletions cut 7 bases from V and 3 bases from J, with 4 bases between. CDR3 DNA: TGTGCCAGCACCCTCTACGAGCAGTACTTC. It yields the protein CASTLYEQYF.

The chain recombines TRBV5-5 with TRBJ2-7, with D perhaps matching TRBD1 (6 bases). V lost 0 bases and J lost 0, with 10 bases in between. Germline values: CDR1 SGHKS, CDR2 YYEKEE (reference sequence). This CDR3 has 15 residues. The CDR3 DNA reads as TGTGCCAGCAGCTTGGGGCCGGACAGCTCCTACGAGCAGTACTTC. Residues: CASSLGPDSSYEQYF.

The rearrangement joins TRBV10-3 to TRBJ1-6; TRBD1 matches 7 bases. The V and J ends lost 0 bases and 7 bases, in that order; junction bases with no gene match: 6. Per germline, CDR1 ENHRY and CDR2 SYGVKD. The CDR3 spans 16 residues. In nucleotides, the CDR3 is TGTGCCATCAGTGAGTCAGACAGGGTACGGAATTCACCCCTCCACTTT. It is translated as CAISESDRVRNSPLHF.

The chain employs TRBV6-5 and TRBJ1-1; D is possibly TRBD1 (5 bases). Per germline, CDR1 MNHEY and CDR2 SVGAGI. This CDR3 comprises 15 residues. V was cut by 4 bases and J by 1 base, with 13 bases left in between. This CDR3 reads CASSFLGTANTEAFF. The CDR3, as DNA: TGTGCCAGCAGTTTTTTAGGGACGGCGAACACTGAAGCTTTCTTT.

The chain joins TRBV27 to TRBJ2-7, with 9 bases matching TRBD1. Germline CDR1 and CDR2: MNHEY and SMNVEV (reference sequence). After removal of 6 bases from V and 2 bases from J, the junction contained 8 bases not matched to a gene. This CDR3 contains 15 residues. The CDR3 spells CASSGRTGGPYEQYF. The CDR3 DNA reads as TGTGCCAGCAGCGGTAGAACAGGGGGCCCCTACGAGCAGTACTTC.

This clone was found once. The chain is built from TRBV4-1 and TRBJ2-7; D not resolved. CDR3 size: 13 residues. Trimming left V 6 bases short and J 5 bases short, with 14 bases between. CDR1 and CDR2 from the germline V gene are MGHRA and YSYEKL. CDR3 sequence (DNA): TGCGCCAGCAGGCAACTTCAAACGGACGAGCAGTACTTC. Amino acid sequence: CASRQLQTDEQYF.

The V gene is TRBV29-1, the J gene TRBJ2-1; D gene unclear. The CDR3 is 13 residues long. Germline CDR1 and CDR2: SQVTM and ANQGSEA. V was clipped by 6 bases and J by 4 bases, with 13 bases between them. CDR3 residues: CSVPRMGYNEQFF. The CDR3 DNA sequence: TGCAGCGTCCCCCGGATGGGATACAATGAGCAGTTCTTC.

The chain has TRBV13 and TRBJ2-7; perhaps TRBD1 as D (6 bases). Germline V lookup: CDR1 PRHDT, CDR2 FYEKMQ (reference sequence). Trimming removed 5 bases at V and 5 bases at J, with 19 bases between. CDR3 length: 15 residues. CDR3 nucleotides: TGTGCCAGCAGCGACCAGGGCTCTTCAGGGGACGAGCAGTACTTC. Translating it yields CASSDQGSSGDEQYF.

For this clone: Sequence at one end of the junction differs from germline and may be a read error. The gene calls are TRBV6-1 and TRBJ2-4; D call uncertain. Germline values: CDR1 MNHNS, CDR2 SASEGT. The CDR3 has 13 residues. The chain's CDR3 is CASSEGVGKTTNF. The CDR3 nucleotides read TGTGCCAGCAGTGAAGGCGTTGGGAAGACGACGAACTTC.

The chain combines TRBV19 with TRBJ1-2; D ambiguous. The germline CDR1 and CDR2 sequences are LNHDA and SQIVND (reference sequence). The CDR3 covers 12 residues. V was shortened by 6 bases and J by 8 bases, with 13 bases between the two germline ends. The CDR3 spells CASSNGPQGYTF. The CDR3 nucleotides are TGTGCCAGTAGCAACGGACCGCAAGGCTACACCTTC.